This T cell receptor beta chain was recovered during a study of cytomegalovirus exposure and HLA in healthy donors. PCR primers comprised 60 Vbeta and 13 Jbeta primers. Measured with immunoSEQ multiplex PCR; TCRdb has only the in-frame clones, and not every one. This table has some 140,000 clones, around 77% appearing once. In germline, CDR1 is LNHDA, CDR2 SQIVND (reference sequence). CDR3 length: 13 amino acids. Trimming took off 3 bases at V and 4 bases at J, with 9 bases between the two ends. V usage is TRBV19 and J usage is TRBJ1-2, with no clear D. This sequence originates from a man aged 50 or older in good health and CMV-seronegative. The sequenced material came from PBMCs. This chain's CDR3 is CASSITRVYGYTF. The CDR3 nucleotides are TGTGCCAGTAGTATTACGAGAGTCTATGGCTACACCTTC. The full variable domain, completed using reference TRBV19 and TRBJ1-2, is DGGITQSPKYLFRKEGQNVTLSCEQNLNHDAMYWYRQDPGQGLRLIYYSQIVNDFQKGDIAEGYSVSREKKESFPLTVTSAQKNPTAFYLCASSITRVYGYTFGSGTRLTVV.